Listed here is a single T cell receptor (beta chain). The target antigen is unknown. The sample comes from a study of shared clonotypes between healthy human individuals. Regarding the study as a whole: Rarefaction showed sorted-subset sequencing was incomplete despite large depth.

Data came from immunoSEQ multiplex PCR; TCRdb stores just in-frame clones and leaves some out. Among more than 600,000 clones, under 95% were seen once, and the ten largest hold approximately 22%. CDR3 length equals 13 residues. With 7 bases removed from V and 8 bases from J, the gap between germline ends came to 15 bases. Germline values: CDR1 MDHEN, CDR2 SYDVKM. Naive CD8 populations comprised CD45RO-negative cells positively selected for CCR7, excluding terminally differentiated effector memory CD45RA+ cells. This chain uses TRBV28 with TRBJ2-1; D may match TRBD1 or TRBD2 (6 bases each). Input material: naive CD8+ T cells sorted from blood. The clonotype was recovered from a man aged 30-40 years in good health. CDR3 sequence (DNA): TGTGCCAGCACCCCCCCGAGGGGGGATGAGCAGTTCTTC. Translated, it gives CASTPPRGDEQFF.